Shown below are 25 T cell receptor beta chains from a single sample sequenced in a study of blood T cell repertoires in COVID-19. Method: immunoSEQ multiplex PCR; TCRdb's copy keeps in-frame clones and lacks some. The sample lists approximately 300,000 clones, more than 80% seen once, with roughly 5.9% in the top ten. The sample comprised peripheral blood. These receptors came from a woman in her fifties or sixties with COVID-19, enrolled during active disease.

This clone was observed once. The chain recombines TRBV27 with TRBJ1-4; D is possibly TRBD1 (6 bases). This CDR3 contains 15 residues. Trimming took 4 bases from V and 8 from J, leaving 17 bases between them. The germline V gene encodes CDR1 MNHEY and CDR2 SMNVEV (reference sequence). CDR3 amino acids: CASSSRQAGREKLFF. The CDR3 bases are TGTGCCAGCAGTTCTCGACAGGCCGGCAGGGAAAAACTGTTTTTT.

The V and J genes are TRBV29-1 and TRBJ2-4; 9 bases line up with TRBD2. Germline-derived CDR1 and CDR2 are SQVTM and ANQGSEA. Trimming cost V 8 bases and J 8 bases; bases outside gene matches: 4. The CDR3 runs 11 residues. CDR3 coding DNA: TGCAGCTTTCGACTAGCGGACATTCAGTACTTC. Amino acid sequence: CSFRLADIQYF.

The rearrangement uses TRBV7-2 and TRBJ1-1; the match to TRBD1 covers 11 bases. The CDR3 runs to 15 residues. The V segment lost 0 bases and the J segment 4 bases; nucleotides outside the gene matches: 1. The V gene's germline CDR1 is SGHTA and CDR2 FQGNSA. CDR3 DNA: TGTGCCAGCAGCTTAGCCGGGACAGGGGGCACTGAAGCTTTCTTT. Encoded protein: CASSLAGTGGTEAFF.

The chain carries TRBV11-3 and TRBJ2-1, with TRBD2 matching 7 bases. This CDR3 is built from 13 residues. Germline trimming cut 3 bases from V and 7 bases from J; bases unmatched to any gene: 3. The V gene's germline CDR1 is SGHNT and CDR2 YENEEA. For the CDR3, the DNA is TGTGCCAGCAGCTTGACTAGCAGGAATGAGCAGTTCTTC. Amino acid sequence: CASSLTSRNEQFF.

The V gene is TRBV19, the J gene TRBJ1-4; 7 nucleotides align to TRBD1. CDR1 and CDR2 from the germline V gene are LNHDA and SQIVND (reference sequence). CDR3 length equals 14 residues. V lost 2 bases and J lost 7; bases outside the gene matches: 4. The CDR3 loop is CASSISRGIEKLFF. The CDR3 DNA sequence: TGTGCCAGTAGTATATCCAGGGGGATTGAAAAACTGTTTTTT.

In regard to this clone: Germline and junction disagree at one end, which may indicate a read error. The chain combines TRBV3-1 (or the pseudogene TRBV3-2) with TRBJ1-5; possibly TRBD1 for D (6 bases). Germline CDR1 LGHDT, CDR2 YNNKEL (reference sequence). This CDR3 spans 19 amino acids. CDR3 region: CASSQDRGGRQGGKQPQHF. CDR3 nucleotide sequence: TGTGCCAGCAGCCAAGATAGGGGGGGGAGGCAGGGAGGCAAGCAGCCCCAGCATTTT.

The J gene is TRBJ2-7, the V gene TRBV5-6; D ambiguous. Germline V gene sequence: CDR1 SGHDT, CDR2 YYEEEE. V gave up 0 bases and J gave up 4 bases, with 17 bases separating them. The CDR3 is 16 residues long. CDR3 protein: CASSLGVVGLMYEQYF. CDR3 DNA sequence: TGTGCCAGCAGCTTGGGGGTTGTCGGGTTGATGTACGAGCAGTACTTC.

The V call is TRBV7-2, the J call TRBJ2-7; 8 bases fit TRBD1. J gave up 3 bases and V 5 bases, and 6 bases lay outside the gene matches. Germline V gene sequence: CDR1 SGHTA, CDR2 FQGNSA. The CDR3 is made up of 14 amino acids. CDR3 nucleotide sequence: TGTGCCAGCAGCCCGGGACAGGATTTCTACGAGCAGTACTTC. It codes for CASSPGQDFYEQYF.

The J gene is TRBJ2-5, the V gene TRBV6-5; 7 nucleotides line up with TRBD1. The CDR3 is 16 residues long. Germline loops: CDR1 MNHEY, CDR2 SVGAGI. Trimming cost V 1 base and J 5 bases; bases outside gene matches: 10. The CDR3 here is CASSYFPTGAGETQYF. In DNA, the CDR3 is TGTGCCAGCAGTTACTTCCCTACAGGGGCCGGGGAGACCCAGTACTTC.

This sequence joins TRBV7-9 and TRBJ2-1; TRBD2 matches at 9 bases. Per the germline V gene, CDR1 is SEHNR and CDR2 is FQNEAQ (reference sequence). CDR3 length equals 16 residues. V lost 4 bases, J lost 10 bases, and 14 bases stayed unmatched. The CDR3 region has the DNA TGTGCCAGCAGCTCGCGGGTAGCGGGAGTCGGGTTGGAGCAGTTCTTC. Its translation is CASSSRVAGVGLEQFF.

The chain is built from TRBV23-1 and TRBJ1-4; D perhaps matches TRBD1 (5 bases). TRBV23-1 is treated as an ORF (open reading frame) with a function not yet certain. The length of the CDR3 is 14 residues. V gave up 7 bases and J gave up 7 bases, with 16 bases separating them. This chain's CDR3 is CASTPDICSEKLFF. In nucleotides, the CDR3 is TGCGCCAGCACCCCGGACATTTGCTCTGAAAAACTGTTTTTT.

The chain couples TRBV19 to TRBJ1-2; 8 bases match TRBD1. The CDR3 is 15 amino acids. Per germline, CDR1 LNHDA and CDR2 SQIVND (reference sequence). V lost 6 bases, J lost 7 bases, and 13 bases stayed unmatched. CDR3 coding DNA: TGTGCCAGTAGCCGCAGAATGACAGGGGAAAGTGGCTACACCTTC. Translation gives CASSRRMTGESGYTF.

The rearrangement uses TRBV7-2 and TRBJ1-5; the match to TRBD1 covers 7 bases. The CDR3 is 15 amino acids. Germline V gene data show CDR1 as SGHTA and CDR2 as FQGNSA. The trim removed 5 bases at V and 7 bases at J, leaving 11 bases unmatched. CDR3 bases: TGTGCCAGCAGCCCAAGACAGGGTACCGGGCAGCCCCAGCATTTT. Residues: CASSPRQGTGQPQHF. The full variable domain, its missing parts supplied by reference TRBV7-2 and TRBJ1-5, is GAGVSQSPSNKVTEKGKDVELRCDPISGHTALYWYRQSLGQGLEFLIYFQGNSAPDKSGLPSDRFSAERTGGSVSTLTIQRTQQEDSAVYLCASSPRQGTGQPQHFGDGTRLSIL.

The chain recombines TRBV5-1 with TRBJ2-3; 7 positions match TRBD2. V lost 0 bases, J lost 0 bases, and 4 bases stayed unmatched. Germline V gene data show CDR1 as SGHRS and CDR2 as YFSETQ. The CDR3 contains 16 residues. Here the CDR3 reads CASSLDGGGSTDTQYF. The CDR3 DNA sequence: TGCGCCAGCAGCTTGGATGGGGGAGGGAGCACAGATACGCAGTATTTT.

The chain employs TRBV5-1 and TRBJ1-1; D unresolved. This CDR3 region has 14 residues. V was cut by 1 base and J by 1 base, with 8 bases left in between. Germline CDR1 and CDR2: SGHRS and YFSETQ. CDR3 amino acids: CASSLRGENTEAFF. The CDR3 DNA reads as TGCGCCAGCAGCTTGCGGGGAGAGAACACTGAAGCTTTCTTT.

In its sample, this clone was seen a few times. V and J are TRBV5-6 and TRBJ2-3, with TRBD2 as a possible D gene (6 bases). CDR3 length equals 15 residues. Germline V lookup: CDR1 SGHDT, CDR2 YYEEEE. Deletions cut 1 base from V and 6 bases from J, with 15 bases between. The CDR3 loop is CASSLSGASRDTQYF. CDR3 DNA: TGTGCCAGCAGCTTGTCGGGAGCTAGTCGGGATACGCAGTATTTT.

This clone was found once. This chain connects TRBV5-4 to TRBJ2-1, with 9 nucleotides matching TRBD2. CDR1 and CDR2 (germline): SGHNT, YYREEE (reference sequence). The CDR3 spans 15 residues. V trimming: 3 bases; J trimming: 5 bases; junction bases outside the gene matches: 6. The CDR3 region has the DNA TGTGCCAGCAGCTCCCCGACTAGCGGAAACAATGAGCAGTTCTTC. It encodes CASSSPTSGNNEQFF.

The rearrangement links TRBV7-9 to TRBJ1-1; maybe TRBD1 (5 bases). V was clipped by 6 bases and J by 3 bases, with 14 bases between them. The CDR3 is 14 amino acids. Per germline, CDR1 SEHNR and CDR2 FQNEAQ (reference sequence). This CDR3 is CASSQHQGDTEAFF. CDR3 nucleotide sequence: TGTGCCAGCAGTCAACACCAGGGCGACACTGAAGCTTTCTTT.

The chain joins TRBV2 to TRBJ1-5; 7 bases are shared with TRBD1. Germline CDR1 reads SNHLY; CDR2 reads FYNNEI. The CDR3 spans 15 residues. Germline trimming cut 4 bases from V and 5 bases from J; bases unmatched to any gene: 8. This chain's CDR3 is CASSGDRVRDQPQHF. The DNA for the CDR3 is TGTGCCAGCAGTGGAGACAGGGTAAGAGATCAGCCCCAGCATTTT.

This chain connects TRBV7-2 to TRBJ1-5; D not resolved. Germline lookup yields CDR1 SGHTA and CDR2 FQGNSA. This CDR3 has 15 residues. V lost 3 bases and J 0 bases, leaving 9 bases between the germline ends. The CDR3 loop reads CASSFSANSNQPQHF. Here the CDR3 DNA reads TGTGCCAGCAGCTTCAGCGCAAATAGCAATCAGCCCCAGCATTTT.

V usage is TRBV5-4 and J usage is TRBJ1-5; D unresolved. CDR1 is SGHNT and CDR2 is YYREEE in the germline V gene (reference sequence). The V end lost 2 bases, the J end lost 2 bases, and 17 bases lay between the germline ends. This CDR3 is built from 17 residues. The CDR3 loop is CASSFERAVACNQPQHF. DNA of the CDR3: TGTGCCAGCAGCTTTGAGAGAGCCGTAGCTTGCAATCAGCCCCAGCATTTT. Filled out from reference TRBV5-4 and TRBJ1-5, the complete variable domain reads ETGVTQSPTHLIKTRGQQVTLRCSSQSGHNTVSWYQQALGQGPQFIFQYYREEENGRGNFPPRFSGLQFPNYSSELNVNALELDDSALYLCASSFERAVACNQPQHFGDGTRLSIL.

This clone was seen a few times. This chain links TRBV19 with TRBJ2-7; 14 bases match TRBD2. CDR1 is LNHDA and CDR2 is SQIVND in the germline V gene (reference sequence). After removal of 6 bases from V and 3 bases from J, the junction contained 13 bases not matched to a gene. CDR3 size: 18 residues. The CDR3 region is CASSPGTSGSGPHYEQYF. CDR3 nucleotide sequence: TGTGCCAGTAGCCCTGGGACTAGCGGGAGTGGTCCCCACTACGAGCAGTACTTC.

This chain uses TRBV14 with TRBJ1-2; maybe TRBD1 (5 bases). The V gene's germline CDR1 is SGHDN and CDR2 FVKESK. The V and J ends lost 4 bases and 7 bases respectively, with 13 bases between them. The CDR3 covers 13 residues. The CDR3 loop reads CASSLDTFGGYTF. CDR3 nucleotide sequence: TGTGCCAGCAGCCTGGACACCTTTGGTGGCTACACCTTC.

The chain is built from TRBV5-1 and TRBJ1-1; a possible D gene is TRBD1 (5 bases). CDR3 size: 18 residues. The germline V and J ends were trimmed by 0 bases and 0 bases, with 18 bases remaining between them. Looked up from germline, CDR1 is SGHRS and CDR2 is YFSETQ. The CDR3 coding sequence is TGCGCCAGCAGCTTGGACGGGGGACCTCCCTATATGAACACTGAAGCTTTCTTT. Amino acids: CASSLDGGPPYMNTEAFF.

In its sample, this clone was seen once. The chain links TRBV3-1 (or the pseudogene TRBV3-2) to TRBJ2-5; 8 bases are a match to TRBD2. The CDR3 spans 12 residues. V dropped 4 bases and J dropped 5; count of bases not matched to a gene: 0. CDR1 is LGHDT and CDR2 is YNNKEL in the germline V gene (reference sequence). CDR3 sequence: CASSLAGETQYF. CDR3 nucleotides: TGTGCCAGCAGCCTAGCGGGGGAGACCCAGTACTTC.